The clone carrying this TCR beta chain is classed as medium-sized. Its cognate antigen is unknown. This library used 300 to 500 ng RNA and molecular barcoded adaptors spanning alpha/delta and beta/gamma chains. Via MiXCR, TCRdb re-called the reads, giving one row per CDR3 protein. Of approximately 24,000 distinct CDR3 sequences detected, approximately 23% appear once; the ten largest clones hold roughly half. The data were taken from a study of read filtering for tumor transcriptome and immune sequencing. Study in general: Patients were about 17 male and some 13 female, mean age around 67 years, range 47 to 80. After DNase treatment, RNA was made into whole-transcriptome libraries. The study's findings and limits: Without single-read clonotypes, shared clonotype proportions correlated more between IR-seq and RNA-seq. The CD138-negative fraction was mixed bone marrow immune cells, not pure T cells.

The CDR3 contains 12 residues. Per the germline V gene, CDR1 is MNHEY and CDR2 is SMNVEV (reference sequence). V shed 5 bases and J shed 1 base, with 5 bases lying between them. The J gene is TRBJ1-1, the V gene TRBV27, with no clear D. The sample consisted of a population of CD138-negative cells sorted from bone marrow. The TCR was taken from a donor at least 40 years old with multiple myeloma. The CDR3 is CASSEGNTEAFF. The CDR3 DNA reads as TGTGCCAGCAGTGAAGGGAACACTGAAGCTTTCTTT.